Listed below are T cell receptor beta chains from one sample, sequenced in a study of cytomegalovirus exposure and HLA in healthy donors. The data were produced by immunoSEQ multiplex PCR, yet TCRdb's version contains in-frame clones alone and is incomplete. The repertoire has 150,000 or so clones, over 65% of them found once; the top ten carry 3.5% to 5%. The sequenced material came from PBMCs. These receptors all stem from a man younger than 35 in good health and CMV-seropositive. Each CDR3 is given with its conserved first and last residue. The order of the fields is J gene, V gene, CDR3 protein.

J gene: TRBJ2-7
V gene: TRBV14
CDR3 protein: CASSPNSGIPYEQYF

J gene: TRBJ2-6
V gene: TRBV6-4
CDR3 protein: CASRGQGAGGANVLTF

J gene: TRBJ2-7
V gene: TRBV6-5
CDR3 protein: CATRLAASYEQYF

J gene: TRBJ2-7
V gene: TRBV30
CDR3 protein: CAWSAGGRGQYF

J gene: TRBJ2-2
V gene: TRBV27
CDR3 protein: CASSPRSSGISSGGELFF

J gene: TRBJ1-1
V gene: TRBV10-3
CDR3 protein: CAMRSSGVNTEAFF

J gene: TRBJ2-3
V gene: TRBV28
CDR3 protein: CASSFRNSPYPSTDTQYF

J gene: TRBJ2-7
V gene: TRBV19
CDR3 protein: CASSRKTSGGYEQYF

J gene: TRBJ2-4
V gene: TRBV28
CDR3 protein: CASSWTSGAKNIQYF

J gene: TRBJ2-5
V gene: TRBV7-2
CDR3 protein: CASSRGLAGGGETQYF

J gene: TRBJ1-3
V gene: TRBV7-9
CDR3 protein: CASSLGDRGSGNTIYF

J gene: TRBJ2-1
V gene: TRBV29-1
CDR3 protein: CSVITSGGVGEYYEQFF

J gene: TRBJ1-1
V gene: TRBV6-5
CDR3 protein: CASSYWVGGGTEAFF

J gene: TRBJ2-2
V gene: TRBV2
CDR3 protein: CASTRTGGRNTGELFF

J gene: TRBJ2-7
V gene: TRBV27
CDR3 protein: CASTDRIRKQYF

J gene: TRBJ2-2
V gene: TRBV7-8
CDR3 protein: CASSSHNTGELFF

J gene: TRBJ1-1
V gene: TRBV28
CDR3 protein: CASRRQGRLNTEAFF

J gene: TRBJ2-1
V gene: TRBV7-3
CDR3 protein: CASGLSGNTYNEQFF

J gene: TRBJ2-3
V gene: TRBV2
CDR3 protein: CASSDNLAGVSDTQYF

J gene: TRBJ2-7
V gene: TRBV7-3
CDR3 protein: CASSPTGRAYEQYF

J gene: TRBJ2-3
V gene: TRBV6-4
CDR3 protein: CASSDYAASTDTQYF

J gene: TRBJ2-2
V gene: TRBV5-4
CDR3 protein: CASSLDLAGGLNTGELFF

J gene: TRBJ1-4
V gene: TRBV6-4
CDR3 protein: CAPWGEDEKLFF

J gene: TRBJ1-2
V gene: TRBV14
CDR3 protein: CASSGGGYGYTF

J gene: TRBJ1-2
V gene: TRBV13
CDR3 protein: CASSPGQGAYGYTF

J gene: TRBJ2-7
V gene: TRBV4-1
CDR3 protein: CASSFEEGATPYEQYF

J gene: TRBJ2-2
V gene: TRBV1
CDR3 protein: CTSSPEGQADTGELFF

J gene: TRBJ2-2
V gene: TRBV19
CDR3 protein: CASRDRGDTGELFF

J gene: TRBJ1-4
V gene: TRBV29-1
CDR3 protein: CSTRRRANEKLFF

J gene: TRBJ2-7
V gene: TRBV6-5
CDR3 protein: CASSYKLLLSSYEQYF

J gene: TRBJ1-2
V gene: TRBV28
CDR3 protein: CASTEVGGYGYTF

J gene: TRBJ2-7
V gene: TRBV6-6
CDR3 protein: CASSYGDSSYEQYF

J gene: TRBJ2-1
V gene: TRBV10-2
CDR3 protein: CASASWGGSYNEQFF

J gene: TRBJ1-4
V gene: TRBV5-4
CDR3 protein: CASSSSGSINEKLFF

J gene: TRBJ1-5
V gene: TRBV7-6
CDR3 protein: CASSPNTGEQPQHF

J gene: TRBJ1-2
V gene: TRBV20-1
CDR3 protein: CSAAGGGYTF

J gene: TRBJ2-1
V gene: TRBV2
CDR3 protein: CASSENGIHEQFF

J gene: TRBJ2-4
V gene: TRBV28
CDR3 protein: CASNLDRLAKNIQYF

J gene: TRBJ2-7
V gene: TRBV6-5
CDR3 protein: CASSYSTSGF

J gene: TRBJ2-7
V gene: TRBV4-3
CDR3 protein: CASSQGLAGTYEQYF

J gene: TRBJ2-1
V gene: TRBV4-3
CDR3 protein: CASSQDLVATRFF

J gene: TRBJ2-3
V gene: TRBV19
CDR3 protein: CASSGLAGVADTQYF

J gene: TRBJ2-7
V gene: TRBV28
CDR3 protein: CASSLDRGFSYEQYF

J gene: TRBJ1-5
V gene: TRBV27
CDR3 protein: CASRRTGLGNQPQHF

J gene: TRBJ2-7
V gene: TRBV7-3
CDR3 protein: CASSFRGTGSYEQYF

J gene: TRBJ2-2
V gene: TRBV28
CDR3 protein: CASERGTGELFF

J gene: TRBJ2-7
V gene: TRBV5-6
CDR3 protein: CASSTGLAGDEQYF

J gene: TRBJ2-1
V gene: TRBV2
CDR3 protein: CASKGTSDYNEQFF

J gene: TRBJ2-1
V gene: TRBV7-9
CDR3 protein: CASSGQTGWDEQFF